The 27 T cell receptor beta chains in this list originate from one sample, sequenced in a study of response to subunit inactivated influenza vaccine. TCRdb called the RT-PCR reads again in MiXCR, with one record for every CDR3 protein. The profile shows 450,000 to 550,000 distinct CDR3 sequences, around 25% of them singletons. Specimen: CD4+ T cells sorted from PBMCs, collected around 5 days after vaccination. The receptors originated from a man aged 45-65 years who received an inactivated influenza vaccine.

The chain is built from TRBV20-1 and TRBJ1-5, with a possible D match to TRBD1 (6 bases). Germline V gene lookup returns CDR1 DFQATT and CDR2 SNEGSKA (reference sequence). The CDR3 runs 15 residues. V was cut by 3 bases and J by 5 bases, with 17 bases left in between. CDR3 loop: CSASDGRGGDQPQHF. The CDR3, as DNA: TGCAGTGCTAGCGATGGGAGGGGGGGAGATCAGCCCCAGCATTTT.

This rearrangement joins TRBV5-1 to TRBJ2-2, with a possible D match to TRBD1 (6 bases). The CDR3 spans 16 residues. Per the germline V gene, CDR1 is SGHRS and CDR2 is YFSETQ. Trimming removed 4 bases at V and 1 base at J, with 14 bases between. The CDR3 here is CASSASGTLNTGELFF. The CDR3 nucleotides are TGCGCCAGCAGCGCCTCCGGGACATTGAACACCGGGGAGCTGTTTTTT.

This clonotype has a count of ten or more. CDR3 residues: CASSTTSGGAGYNEQFF. The DNA for the CDR3 is TGCGCCAGCAGCACTACTAGCGGGGGGGCCGGTTACAATGAGCAGTTCTTC. This sequence joins TRBV5-1 and TRBJ2-1, with 13 bases lining up with TRBD2. The CDR3 length is 17 residues. CDR1 SGHRS and CDR2 YFSETQ come from the germline V gene. Germline trimming cut 4 bases from V and 4 bases from J; bases unmatched to any gene: 8.

The CDR3: CSARTGGTNSPLHF. The CDR3 DNA reads as TGCAGTGCTAGGACAGGGGGTACGAATTCACCCCTCCACTTT. The chain joins TRBV20-1 to TRBJ1-6; 9 bases map to TRBD1. Germline V gives CDR1 DFQATT, CDR2 SNEGSKA (reference sequence). This CDR3 has 14 residues. V trimming: 3 bases; J trimming: 7 bases; junction bases outside the gene matches: 4.

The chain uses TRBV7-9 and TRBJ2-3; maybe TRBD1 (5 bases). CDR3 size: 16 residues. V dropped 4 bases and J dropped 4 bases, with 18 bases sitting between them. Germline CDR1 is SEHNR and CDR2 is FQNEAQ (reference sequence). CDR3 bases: TGTGCCAGCAGCTGGCTAAGGGGCTTTACCCCAGATACGCAGTATTTT. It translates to CASSWLRGFTPDTQYF.

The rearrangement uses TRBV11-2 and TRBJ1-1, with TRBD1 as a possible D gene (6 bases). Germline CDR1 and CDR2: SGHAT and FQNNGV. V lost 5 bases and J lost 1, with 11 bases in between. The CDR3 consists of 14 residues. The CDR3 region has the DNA TGTGCCAGCAGCCCAAACAGGGAGAACACTGAAGCTTTCTTT. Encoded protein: CASSPNRENTEAFF.

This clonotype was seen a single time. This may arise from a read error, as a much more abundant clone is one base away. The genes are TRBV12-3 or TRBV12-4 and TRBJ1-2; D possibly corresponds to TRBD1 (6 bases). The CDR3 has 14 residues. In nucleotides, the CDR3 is TGTGCCGGCAGTTTCCAGGGGCATGGGTATGGCTACACCTTC. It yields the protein CAGSFQGHGYGYTF.

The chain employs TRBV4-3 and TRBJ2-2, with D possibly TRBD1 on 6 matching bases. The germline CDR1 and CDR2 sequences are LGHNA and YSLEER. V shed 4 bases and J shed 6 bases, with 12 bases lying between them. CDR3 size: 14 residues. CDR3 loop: CASSLDTGPGELFF. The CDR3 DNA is TGCGCCAGCAGCCTCGACACAGGGCCCGGGGAGCTGTTTTTT.

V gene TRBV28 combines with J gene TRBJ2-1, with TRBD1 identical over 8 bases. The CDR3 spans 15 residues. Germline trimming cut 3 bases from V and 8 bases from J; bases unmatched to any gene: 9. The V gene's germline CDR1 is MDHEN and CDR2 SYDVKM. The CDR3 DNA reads TGTGCCAGCAGTTTTTTTCAGGGGGCGCGGGATGAGCAGTTCTTC. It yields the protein CASSFFQGARDEQFF.

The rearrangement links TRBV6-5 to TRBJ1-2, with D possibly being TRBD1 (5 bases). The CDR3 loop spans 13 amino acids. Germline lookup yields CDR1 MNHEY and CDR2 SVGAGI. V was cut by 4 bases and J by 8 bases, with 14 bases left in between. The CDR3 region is CASSFQGVEGYTF. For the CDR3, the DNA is TGTGCCAGCAGTTTTCAGGGAGTTGAGGGCTACACCTTC.

In DNA, the CDR3 is TGTGCCAGCTCCCCAACCGGGACGGGGCTCGAGCAGTACTTC. It yields the protein CASSPTGTGLEQYF. The gene calls are TRBV18 and TRBJ2-7; D could derive from TRBD1 or TRBD2 (5 bases each). CDR3 length: 14 residues. Per germline, CDR1 KGHSH and CDR2 LQKENI. Trimming left V 6 bases short and J 6 bases short, with 18 bases between.

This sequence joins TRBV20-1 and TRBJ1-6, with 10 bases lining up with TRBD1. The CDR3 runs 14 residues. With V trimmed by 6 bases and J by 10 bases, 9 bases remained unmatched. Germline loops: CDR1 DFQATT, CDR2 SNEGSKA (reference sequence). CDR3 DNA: TGCAGTGCCCACGTCGGACAGGGGGGATCACCCCTCCACTTT. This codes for CSAHVGQGGSPLHF.

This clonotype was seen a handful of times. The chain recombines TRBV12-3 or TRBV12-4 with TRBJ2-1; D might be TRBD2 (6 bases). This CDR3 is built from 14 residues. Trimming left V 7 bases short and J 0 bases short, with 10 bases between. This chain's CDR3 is CASTAGSSYNEQFF. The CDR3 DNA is TGTGCCAGCACCGCGGGGAGCTCCTACAATGAGCAGTTCTTC.

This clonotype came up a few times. CDR3 nucleotides: TGCAGCGTTCTCGACCGGGACAGGGGGAGGGAGACCCAGTACTTC. It yields the protein CSVLDRDRGRETQYF. The chain employs TRBV29-1 and TRBJ2-5; 11 bases are shared with TRBD1. The CDR3 contains 15 residues. CDR1 SQVTM and CDR2 ANQGSEA come from the germline V gene. The ends lost 5 bases at V and 5 bases at J; junction bases unmatched: 10.

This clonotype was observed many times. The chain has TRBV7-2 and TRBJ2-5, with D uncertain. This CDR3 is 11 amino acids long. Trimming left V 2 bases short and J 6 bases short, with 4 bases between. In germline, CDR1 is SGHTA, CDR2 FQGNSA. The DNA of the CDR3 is TGTGCCAGCAGCTTACGCCAGACCCAGTACTTC. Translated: CASSLRQTQYF.

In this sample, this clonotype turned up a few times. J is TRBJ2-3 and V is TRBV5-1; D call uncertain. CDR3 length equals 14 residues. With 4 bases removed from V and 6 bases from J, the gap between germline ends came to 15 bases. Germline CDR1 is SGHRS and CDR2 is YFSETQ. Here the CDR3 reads CASSADPMKDTQYF. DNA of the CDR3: TGCGCCAGCAGCGCAGACCCAATGAAGGATACGCAGTATTTT.

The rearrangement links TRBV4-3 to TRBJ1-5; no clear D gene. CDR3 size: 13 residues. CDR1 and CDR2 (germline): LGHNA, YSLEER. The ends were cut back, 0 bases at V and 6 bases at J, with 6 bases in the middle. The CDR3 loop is CASSQEEGQPQHF. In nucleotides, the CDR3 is TGCGCCAGCAGCCAAGAGGAGGGTCAGCCCCAGCATTTT.

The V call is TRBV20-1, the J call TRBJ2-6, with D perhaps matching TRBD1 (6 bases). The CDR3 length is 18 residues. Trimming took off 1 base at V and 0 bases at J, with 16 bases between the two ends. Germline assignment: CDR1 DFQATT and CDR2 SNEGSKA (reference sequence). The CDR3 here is CSARGLFGRGSGANVLTF. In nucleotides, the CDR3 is TGCAGTGCTAGAGGTCTTTTTGGCAGGGGCTCTGGGGCCAACGTCCTGACTTTC.

CDR3 DNA: TGCAGTGCTATTGACAGGGGTAGGCTAAATACGCAGTATTTT. It specifies CSAIDRGRLNTQYF. The chain has TRBV20-1 and TRBJ2-3, with 8 bases matching TRBD1. V lost 4 bases and J lost 7; bases outside the gene matches: 10. Germline-derived CDR1 and CDR2 are DFQATT and SNEGSKA (reference sequence). This CDR3 has 14 residues.

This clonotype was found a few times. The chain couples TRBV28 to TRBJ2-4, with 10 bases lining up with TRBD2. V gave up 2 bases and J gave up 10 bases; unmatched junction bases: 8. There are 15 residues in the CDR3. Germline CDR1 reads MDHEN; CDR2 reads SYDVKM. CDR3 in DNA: TGTGCCAGCAGTTTAGCAGGGACTAGCGAAGTAATTCAGTACTTC. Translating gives CASSLAGTSEVIQYF.

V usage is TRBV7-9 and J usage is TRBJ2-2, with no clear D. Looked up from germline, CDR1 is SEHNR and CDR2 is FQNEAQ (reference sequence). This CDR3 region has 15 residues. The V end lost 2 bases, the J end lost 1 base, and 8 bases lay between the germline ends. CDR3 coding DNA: TGTGCCAGCAGCTTATTTGGTCAGAACACCGGGGAGCTGTTTTTT. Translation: CASSLFGQNTGELFF.

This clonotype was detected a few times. The CDR3 bases are TGCGCCAGCAGCTTGTCGTACGGGAGTGTCTACTCCTACGAGCAGTACTTC. It yields the protein CASSLSYGSVYSYEQYF. The rearrangement links TRBV5-1 to TRBJ2-7; TRBD2 is a possible D gene (6 bases). This CDR3 is built from 17 residues. CDR1 is SGHRS, CDR2 YFSETQ, per germline. V shed 1 base and J shed 0 bases, with 17 bases lying between them.

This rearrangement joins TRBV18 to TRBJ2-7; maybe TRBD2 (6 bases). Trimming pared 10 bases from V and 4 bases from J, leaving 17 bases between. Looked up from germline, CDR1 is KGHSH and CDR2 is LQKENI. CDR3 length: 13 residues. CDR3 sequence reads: CATTARGNYEQYF. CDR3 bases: TGTGCCACAACCGCCCGCGGGAATTACGAGCAGTACTTC.

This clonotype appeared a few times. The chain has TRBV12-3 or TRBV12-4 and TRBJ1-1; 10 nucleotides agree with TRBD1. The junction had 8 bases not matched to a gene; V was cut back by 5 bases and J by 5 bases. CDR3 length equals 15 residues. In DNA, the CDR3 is TGTGCCAGCAGTCCACTGACAGGGGGCTTGACTGAAGCTTTCTTT. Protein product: CASSPLTGGLTEAFF.

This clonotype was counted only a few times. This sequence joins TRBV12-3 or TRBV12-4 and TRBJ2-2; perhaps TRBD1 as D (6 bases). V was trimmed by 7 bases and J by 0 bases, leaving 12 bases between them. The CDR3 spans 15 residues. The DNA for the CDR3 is TGTGCCAGCATCCCAAGGGGGACGAACACCGGGGAGCTGTTTTTT. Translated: CASIPRGTNTGELFF.

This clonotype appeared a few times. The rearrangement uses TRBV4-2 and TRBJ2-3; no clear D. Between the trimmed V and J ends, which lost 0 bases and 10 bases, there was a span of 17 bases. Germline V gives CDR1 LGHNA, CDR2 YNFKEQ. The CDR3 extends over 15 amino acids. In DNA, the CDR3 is TGTGCCAGCAGCCAAGATACCGTCCTCCGTTCCCCGCAGTATTTT. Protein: CASSQDTVLRSPQYF.

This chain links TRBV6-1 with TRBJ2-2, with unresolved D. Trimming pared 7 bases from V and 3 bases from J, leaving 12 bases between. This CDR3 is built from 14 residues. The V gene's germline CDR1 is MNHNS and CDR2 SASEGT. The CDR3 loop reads CASKARLYTGELFF. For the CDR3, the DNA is TGTGCCAGCAAGGCGCGGCTATACACCGGGGAGCTGTTTTTT.